A selection of T cell receptor beta chains follows, all from one sample in a study of blood T cell repertoires in COVID-19. Assay: immunoSEQ multiplex PCR; the TCRdb copy retains only in-frame clones and omits some. This table has 50,000 or so clones, roughly 80% appearing once. The specimen was peripheral blood. The receptors derive from a man aged 45-65 years with acute or convalescent COVID-19. The CDR3 runs from the conserved cysteine through the conserved F or W. The D gene is left open where the match is weak. Clone sizes are given selectively: once, few, many, or a class where the clone is expanded.

size,J,D,V,DNA,CDR3
once,TRBJ2-7,TRBD1,TRBV9,TGTGCCAGCAGCGGGCCCTACAGGGGCGGAGAGCAGTACTTC,CASSGPYRGGEQYF
.,TRBJ2-7,.,TRBV5-1,TGCGCCAGCAGCTTGGGACAGATTTACGAGCAGTACTTC,CASSLGQIYEQYF
.,TRBJ2-5,TRBD1,TRBV7-9,TGTGCCAGCAGCTTAGGAAGGACCGGGACAGGGGCTAGAGAGACCCAGTACTTC,CASSLGRTGTGARETQYF
.,TRBJ2-2,TRBD1,TRBV29-1,TGCAGCGTTTCCCGGGACAGGGGGAACGGGGAGCTGTTTTTT,CSVSRDRGNGELFF
once,TRBJ1-2,TRBD1,TRBV3-1/TRBV3-2,TGTGCCAGCAGCTCCCGGACAGGGGGCGAGAAGGGCTATGGCTACACCTTC,CASSSRTGGEKGYGYTF
.,TRBJ2-1,TRBD2,TRBV4-1,TGCGCCAGCAGCCATGCCGGTGGGAGGGCCAGGAATGAGCAGTTCTTC,CASSHAGGRARNEQFF
.,TRBJ2-7,.,TRBV29-1,TGCAGCGTTGAAAATACAGAATACGAGCAGTACTTC,CSVENTEYEQYF
few,TRBJ1-1,TRBD1,TRBV7-9,TGTGCCAGCAGCCTAGGACAGGGGAGTACTGAAGCTTTCTTT,CASSLGQGSTEAFF
.,TRBJ1-3,.,TRBV7-6,TGTGCCAGCAGCTTAGCGGGGCCATCGAAATTACGGGTCTCTGGAAACACCATATATTTT,CASSLAGPSKLRVSGNTIYF
few,TRBJ2-4,TRBD2,TRBV5-6,TGTGCCAGCAGCGGCCTAGCGGGAGCTACAATAGCCAAAAACATTCAGTACTTC,CASSGLAGATIAKNIQYF
.,TRBJ2-1,TRBD2,TRBV24-1,TGTGCCACCAGTGATTTGCCCTGGACTAGCGGGAGGGCCGGTGGATGGGATGAGCAGTTCTTC,CATSDLPWTSGRAGGWDEQFF
.,TRBJ2-7,.,TRBV27,TGTGCCAGCAGTTATCAGGGTTCCTCCTACGAGCAGTACTTC,CASSYQGSSYEQYF
once,TRBJ1-1,.,TRBV5-4,TGTGCCAGCAGCTTCTCCGGGATGAACACTGAAGCTTTCTTT,CASSFSGMNTEAFF
.,TRBJ2-1,.,TRBV11-2,TGTGCCAGCAGCTTAGGGAACAGCTCCTACAATGAGCAGTTCTTC,CASSLGNSSYNEQFF
.,TRBJ2-1,TRBD2,TRBV7-8,TGTGCCAGCACCCCTAGCGGGAATTACCTCTACAATGAGCAGTTCTTC,CASTPSGNYLYNEQFF
.,TRBJ2-7,.,TRBV3-1/TRBV3-2,TGTGCCAGCAGCCTTTACTACGAGCAGTACTTC,CASSLYYEQYF
.,TRBJ1-2,TRBD1,TRBV5-1,TGCGCCAGCAGCTCCGGGACAGAAGCTAACTATGGCTACACCTTC,CASSSGTEANYGYTF
.,TRBJ2-7,TRBD1,TRBV9,TGTGCCAGCAGCGTAGGGACAGGGCGAGGGGACGAGCAGTACTTC,CASSVGTGRGDEQYF
.,TRBJ2-7,TRBD2,TRBV5-1,TGCGCCAGCAGCTCGGGACTAGAGAACTACGAGCAGTACTTC,CASSSGLENYEQYF
.,TRBJ2-3,TRBD2,TRBV7-3,TGTGCCAGCAGCTTGACCCCGGGACTAGCGGGTCCGGGTAGCACAGATACGCAGTATTTT,CASSLTPGLAGPGSTDTQYF
.,TRBJ2-7,.,TRBV10-3,TGTGCCATCAGTGAGGGGGAGTCCTACGAGCAGTACTTC,CAISEGESYEQYF
.,TRBJ2-2,TRBD1,TRBV2,TGTGCCAGCAGTCAGACAGGGGGAGGTACCGGGGAGCTGTTTTTT,CASSQTGGGTGELFF
.,TRBJ2-3,TRBD2,TRBV12-5,TGTGCTAGTGGTTTAAGCGGGGGTGACGGCACAGATACGCAGTATTTT,CASGLSGGDGTDTQYF
.,TRBJ2-7,TRBD1,TRBV6-1,TGTGCCAGCAGTGAAGCCTCGGGACAGGGAACCTACGAGCAGTACTTC,CASSEASGQGTYEQYF
.,TRBJ2-7,.,TRBV2,TGTGCCAGCAGATCCGGGTCCGCCTACGAGCAGTACTTC,CASRSGSAYEQYF
.,TRBJ1-5,TRBD1,TRBV10-1,TGCGCCAGCAGTACAGGGGGAAATCAGCCCCAGCATTTT,CASSTGGNQPQHF
.,TRBJ2-5,TRBD1,TRBV19,TGTGCCAGTAGTCGACAGGGGGCCTGGGAGACCCAGTACTTC,CASSRQGAWETQYF
.,TRBJ2-1,.,TRBV12-3/TRBV12-4,TGTGCCAGCAGTTTGGAGCGGGAGCAGTTCTTC,CASSLEREQFF
.,TRBJ2-1,TRBD1,TRBV7-3,TGTGCCAGCAGCCTAGGACAGGGGGCGAGCGATGAGCAGTTCTTC,CASSLGQGASDEQFF
.,TRBJ1-5,TRBD1,TRBV7-9,TGTGCCAGCAGCCCAGGGGGTCTTCAGCCCCAGCATTTT,CASSPGGLQPQHF
.,TRBJ2-7,.,TRBV5-1,TGCGCCAGCAGCTCTCTTCAGGGTCAAGAGCAGTACTTC,CASSSLQGQEQYF
.,TRBJ1-2,TRBD1,TRBV11-3,TGTGCCAGCAGCGCTAGGGGGCTCGGCTACACCTTC,CASSARGLGYTF
.,TRBJ2-1,TRBD2,TRBV11-3,TGTGCCAGCAGCTTAGATAGCGGGAGTTCAAATGAGCAGTTCTTC,CASSLDSGSSNEQFF
.,TRBJ1-1,.,TRBV7-8,TGTGCCAGCAGCTTCAGCGTGAACACTGAAGCTTTCTTT,CASSFSVNTEAFF
.,TRBJ2-1,.,TRBV19,TGTGCCAGTAGTCCCATTCAATCCTACAATGAGCAGTTCTTC,CASSPIQSYNEQFF
.,TRBJ2-5,.,TRBV3-1/TRBV3-2,TGTGCCAGCAGCCAACTTGGGGCGGCTCAAGAGACCCAGTACTTC,CASSQLGAAQETQYF
once,TRBJ2-5,TRBD1,TRBV29-1,TGCAGCGGACGGACAGGGGGGGCTGGAACCCAGTACTTC,CSGRTGGAGTQYF
.,TRBJ1-1,.,TRBV7-9,TGTGCCAGCAGTGCAGGTCAGGGGCCTGAAGCTTTCTTT,CASSAGQGPEAFF
.,TRBJ2-5,.,TRBV9,TGTGCCAGCAACCGAAGGGGGCAAGAGACCCAGTACTTC,CASNRRGQETQYF
.,TRBJ2-5,.,TRBV19,TGTGCCAGTAGTGGGGGGGCCCAAGAGACCCAGTACTTC,CASSGGAQETQYF
.,TRBJ2-7,TRBD2,TRBV7-2,TGTGCCAGCAGCTTGATCAGCGGGGGAGCTGCAGTGGGCTACGAGCAGTACTTC,CASSLISGGAAVGYEQYF
.,TRBJ2-7,TRBD2,TRBV27,TGTGCCAGCAGTTTCCGACTAGCGGTGGACCCCTACGAGCAGTACTTC,CASSFRLAVDPYEQYF
.,TRBJ2-3,TRBD2,TRBV5-4,TGTGCCAGCAGCCACGGGGGGAGCACAGATACGCAGTATTTT,CASSHGGSTDTQYF
.,TRBJ2-7,.,TRBV9,TGTGCCAGCAGCCCCACAGGACAGCCCTACGAGCAGTACTTC,CASSPTGQPYEQYF
.,TRBJ2-3,.,TRBV10-2,TGCGCCAGCAGTGAAGGGACTTACCTCGGAGATACGCAGTATTTT,CASSEGTYLGDTQYF
once,TRBJ2-7,.,TRBV12-3/TRBV12-4,TGTGCCAGCGGGGACACCCCCTACGAGCAGTACTTC,CASGDTPYEQYF
.,TRBJ1-1,.,TRBV2,TGTGCCAGCAGTATACAGGGTTACACTGAAGCTTTCTTT,CASSIQGYTEAFF
.,TRBJ2-2,.,TRBV6-2/TRBV6-3,TGTGCCAGCAGCCCGGATGGGGGGTTGACCGGGGAGCTGTTTTTT,CASSPDGGLTGELFF
.,TRBJ2-1,TRBD2,TRBV7-2,TGTGCCAGCAGCTCCCCCAATAGCGGGAGTGGCAATGAGCAGTTCTTC,CASSSPNSGSGNEQFF
.,TRBJ2-7,.,TRBV6-5,TGTGCCAGCAGTTACTCGCGAGGTCACGAGCAGTACTTC,CASSYSRGHEQYF
.,TRBJ2-7,.,TRBV4-1,TGCGCCAGCAGCCAAGATGAAACATTCCCCTACGAGCAGTACTTC,CASSQDETFPYEQYF
.,TRBJ1-2,TRBD1,TRBV27,TGTGCCAGCAGTGCCCTGGGACAGGGCGCTTCTGGCTACACCTTC,CASSALGQGASGYTF
.,TRBJ1-6,TRBD1,TRBV6-5,TGTGCCAGCAGTTTGACAGGGGATAATTCACCCCTCCACTTT,CASSLTGDNSPLHF